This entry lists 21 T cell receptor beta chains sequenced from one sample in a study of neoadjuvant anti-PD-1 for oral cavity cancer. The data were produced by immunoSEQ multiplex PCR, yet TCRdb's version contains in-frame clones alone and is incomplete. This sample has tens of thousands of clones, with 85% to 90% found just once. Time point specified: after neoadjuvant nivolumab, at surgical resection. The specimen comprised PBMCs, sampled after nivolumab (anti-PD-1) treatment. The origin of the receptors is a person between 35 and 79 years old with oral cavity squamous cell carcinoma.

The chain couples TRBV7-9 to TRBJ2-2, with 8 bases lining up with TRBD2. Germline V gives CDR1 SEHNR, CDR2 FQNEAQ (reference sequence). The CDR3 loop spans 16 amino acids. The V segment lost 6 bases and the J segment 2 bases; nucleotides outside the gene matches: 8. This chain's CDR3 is CASRFTSGINTGELFF. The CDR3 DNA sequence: TGTGCCAGCAGATTTACTAGCGGCATCAACACCGGGGAGCTGTTTTTT.

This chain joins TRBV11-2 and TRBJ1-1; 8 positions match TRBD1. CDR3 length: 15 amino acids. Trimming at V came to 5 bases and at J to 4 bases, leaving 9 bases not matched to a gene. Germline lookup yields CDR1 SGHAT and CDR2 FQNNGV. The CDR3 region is CASSLFTTGGTEAFF. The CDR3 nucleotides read TGTGCCAGCAGCCTTTTTACTACAGGGGGCACTGAAGCTTTCTTT.

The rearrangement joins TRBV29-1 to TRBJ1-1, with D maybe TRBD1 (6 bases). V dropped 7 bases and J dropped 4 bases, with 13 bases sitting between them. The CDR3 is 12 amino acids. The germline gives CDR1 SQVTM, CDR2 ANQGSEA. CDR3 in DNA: TGCAGCGGCGCGGGGGCTGGCACTGAAGCTTTCTTT. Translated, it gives CSGAGAGTEAFF.

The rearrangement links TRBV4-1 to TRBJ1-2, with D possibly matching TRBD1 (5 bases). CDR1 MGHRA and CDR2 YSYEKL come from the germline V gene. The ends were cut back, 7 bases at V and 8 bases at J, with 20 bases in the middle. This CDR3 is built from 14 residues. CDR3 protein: CASTRDGGYGGYTF. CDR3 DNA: TGCGCCAGCACCCGCGATGGGGGTTATGGGGGCTACACCTTC.

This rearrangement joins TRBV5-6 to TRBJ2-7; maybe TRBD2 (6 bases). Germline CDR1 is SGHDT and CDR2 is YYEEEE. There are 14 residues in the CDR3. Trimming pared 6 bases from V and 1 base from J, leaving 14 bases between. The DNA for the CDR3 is TGTGCCAGCAATCGGGCTAGCGCTTCCTACGAGCAGTACTTC. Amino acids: CASNRASASYEQYF.

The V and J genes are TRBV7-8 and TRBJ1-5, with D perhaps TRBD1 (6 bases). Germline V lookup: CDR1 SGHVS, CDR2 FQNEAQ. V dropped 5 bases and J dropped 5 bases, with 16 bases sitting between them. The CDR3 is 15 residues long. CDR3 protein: CASSPDRTPDQPQHF. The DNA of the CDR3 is TGTGCCAGCAGCCCCGACAGGACCCCCGATCAGCCCCAGCATTTT.

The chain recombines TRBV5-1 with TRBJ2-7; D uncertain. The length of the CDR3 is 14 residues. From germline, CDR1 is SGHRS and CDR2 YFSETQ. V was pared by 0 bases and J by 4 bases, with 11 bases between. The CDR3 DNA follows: TGCGCCAGCAGCTTGGACAATCGTCGTTACGAGCAGTACTTC. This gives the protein CASSLDNRRYEQYF.

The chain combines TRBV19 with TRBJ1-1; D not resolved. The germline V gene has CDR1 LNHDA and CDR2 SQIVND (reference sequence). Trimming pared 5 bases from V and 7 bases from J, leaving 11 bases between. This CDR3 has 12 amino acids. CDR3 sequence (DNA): TGTGCCAGTAGTTTTGGGGATCGTGAAGCTTTCTTT. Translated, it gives CASSFGDREAFF. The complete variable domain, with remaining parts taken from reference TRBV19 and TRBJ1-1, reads DGGITQSPKYLFRKEGQNVTLSCEQNLNHDAMYWYRQDPGQGLRLIYYSQIVNDFQKGDIAEGYSVSREKKESFPLTVTSAQKNPTAFYLCASSFGDREAFFGQGTRLTVV.

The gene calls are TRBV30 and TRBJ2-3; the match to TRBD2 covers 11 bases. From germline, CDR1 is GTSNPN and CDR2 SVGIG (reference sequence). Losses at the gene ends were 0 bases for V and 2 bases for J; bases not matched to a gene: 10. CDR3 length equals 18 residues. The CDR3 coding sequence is TGTGCCTGGAGTGTACTAGCGGGAGTAATACCCCCCACAGATACGCAGTATTTT. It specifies CAWSVLAGVIPPTDTQYF.

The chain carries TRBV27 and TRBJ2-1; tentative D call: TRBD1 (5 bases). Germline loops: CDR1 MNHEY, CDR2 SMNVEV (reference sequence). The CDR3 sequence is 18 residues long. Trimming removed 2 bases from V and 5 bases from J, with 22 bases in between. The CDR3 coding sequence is TGTGCCAGCAGTTTAATGGGTAGGGGCGGAACCCAAAACAATGAGCAGTTCTTC. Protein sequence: CASSLMGRGGTQNNEQFF.

In DNA, the CDR3 is TGTGCCAGCAGTGATCGGGGGGGCCTTATAGACGAGCAGTACTTC. Translating gives CASSDRGGLIDEQYF. The chain is built from TRBV6-1 and TRBJ2-7, with 8 bases that match TRBD2. This CDR3 comprises 15 residues. Germline CDR1 is MNHNS and CDR2 is SASEGT. Losses at the gene ends were 3 bases for V and 5 bases for J; bases not matched to a gene: 9.

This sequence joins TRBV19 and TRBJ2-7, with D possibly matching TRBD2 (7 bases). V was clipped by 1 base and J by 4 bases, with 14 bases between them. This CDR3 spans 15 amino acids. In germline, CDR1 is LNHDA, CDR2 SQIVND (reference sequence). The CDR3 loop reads CASSIGAGGPYEQYF. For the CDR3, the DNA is TGTGCCAGTAGTATAGGGGCCGGGGGGCCTTACGAGCAGTACTTC.

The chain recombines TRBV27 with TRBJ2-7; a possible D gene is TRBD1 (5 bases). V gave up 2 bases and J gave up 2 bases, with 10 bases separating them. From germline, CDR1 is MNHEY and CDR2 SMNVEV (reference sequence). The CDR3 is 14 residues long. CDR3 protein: CASSLAGRPYEQYF. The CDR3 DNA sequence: TGTGCCAGCAGTTTAGCAGGGCGCCCCTACGAGCAGTACTTC.

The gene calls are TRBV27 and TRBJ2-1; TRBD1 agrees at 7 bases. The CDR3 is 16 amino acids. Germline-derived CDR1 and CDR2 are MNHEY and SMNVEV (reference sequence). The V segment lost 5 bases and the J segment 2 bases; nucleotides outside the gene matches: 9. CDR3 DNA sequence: TGTGCCAGCAGTAACGACAGGGCCGGAGCCTACAATGAGCAGTTCTTC. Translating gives CASSNDRAGAYNEQFF.

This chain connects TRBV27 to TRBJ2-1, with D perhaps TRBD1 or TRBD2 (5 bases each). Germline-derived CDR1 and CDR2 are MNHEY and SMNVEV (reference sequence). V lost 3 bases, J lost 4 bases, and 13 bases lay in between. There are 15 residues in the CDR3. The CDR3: CASSFAGGHYNEQFF. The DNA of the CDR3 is TGTGCCAGCAGTTTCGCGGGTGGACATTACAATGAGCAGTTCTTC.

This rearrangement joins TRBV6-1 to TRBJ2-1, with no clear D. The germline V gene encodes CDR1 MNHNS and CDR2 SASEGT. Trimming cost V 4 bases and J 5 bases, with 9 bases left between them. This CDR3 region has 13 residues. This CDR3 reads CASSVDLHNEQFF. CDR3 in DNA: TGTGCCAGCAGTGTCGACCTACACAATGAGCAGTTCTTC.

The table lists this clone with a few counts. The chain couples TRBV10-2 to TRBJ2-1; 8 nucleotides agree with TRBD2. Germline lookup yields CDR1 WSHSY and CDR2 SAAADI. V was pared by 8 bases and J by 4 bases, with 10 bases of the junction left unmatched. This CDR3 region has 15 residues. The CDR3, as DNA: TGCGCCAGCGGGAGACTAGCGAGTTTTTACAATGAGCAGTTCTTC. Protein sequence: CASGRLASFYNEQFF.

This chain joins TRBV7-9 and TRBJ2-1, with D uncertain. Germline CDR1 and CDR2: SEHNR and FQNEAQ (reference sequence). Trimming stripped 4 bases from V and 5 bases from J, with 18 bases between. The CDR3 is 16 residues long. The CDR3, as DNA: TGTGCCAGCAGCTGGTTTGGCGACTTCCCTCACAATGAGCAGTTCTTC. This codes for CASSWFGDFPHNEQFF.

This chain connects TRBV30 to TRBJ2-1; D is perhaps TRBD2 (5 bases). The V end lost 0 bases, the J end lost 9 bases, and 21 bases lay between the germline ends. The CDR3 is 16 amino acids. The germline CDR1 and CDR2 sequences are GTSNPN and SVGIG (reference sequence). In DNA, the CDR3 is TGTGCCTGGAGTGTCCGCGGCAGCCCGGCGAGCGGTGAGCAGTTCTTC. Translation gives CAWSVRGSPASGEQFF. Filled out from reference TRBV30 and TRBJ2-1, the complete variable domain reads SQTIHQWPATLVQPVGSPLSLECTVEGTSNPNLYWYRQAAGRGLQLLFYSVGIGQISSEVPQNLSASRPQDRQFILSSKKLLLSDSGFYLCAWSVRGSPASGEQFFGPGTRLTVL.

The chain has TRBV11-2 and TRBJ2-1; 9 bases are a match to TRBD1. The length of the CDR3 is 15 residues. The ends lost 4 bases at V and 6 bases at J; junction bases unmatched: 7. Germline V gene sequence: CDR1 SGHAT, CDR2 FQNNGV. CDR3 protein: CASSYLQGARNEQFF. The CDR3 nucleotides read TGTGCCAGCAGCTACTTACAGGGGGCCCGCAATGAGCAGTTCTTC.

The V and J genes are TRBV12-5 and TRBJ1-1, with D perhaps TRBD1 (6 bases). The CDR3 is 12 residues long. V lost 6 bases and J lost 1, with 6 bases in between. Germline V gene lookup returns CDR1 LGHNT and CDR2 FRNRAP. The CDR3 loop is CASGTGNTEAFF. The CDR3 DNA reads TGTGCTAGTGGGACAGGGAACACTGAAGCTTTCTTT.